This T cell receptor (beta chain) was sequenced during a study of blood T cell repertoires in COVID-19. Study as a whole: Specimens from acute and convalescent COVID-19 originated in the United States, Italy and Spain. PBMCs, B-cell-depleted T cells, or T cells were the source of the cDNA or gDNA that made up the material.

CDR1 is SGHKS and CDR2 is YYEKEE in the germline V gene (reference sequence). The CDR3 has 15 amino acids. The V gene lost 6 bases and the J gene lost 0 bases, with 15 bases spanning the gap. This clone was recorded at least ten times. Per the study methods: Reference gene primer amplification yielded estimated nucleated cell counts. Repertoires were generated with immunoSEQ multiplex PCR, while TCRdb's copy carries only in-frame clones and drops some. Clone size and the V and J calls come from that table; the DNA yielded D and trimming. The data contain roughly 230,000 clones, 65% to 85% of them singletons.

This TCR was recovered from a man in his forties with active or convalescent COVID-19. The rearrangement uses TRBV5-5 and TRBJ2-5, with D possibly matching TRBD2 (6 bases). The sequenced material came from peripheral blood. CDR3 residues: CASTSRGSNQETQYF. The CDR3 DNA sequence: TGTGCCAGCACGTCACGGGGGTCCAACCAAGAGACCCAGTACTTC.